A single sample gave rise to the 31 T cell receptor beta chains below, sequenced in a study of T cells in Graves' hyperthyroidism and ophthalmopathy. Authors of the study amplified TCR beta CDR3 regions from RNA transcripts. A set of HTBI primers served as the primers for a first-round RT-PCR of the TCR CDR3. TCRdb re-analysed the multiplex PCR reads in MiXCR, keeping a single row per CDR3 protein. The table records approximately 590,000 distinct CDR3 sequences, 15% to 19% of them present only once. Material: blood. The source of these receptors is a woman aged 25 to 39 with Graves' hyperthyroidism.

At least ten counts were recorded for this clonotype. The V and J genes are TRBV6-1 and TRBJ2-1; TRBD1 agrees at 11 bases. Germline V lookup: CDR1 MNHNS, CDR2 SASEGT. The trim removed 3 bases at V and 7 bases at J, leaving 2 bases unmatched. The CDR3 contains 14 residues. The CDR3 protein is CASSEGQGGNEQFF. The DNA of the CDR3 is TGTGCCAGCAGTGAGGGACAGGGGGGGAATGAGCAGTTCTTC.

This clonotype was seen a few times. CDR3 loop: CASSLGTGQGYGYTF. The CDR3 DNA sequence: TGTGCCAGCTCACTCGGAACGGGACAGGGCTATGGCTACACCTTC. The J gene is TRBJ1-2, the V gene TRBV18; TRBD1 agrees at 9 bases. Trimming at V came to 4 bases and at J to 4 bases, leaving 7 bases not matched to a gene. The CDR3 is 15 residues long. Per germline, CDR1 KGHSH and CDR2 LQKENI.

The gene calls are TRBV27 and TRBJ2-3; 11 bases are shared with TRBD2. The germline gives CDR1 MNHEY, CDR2 SMNVEV (reference sequence). V lost 2 bases and J lost 1; bases outside the gene matches: 14. This CDR3 region has 20 residues. CDR3 sequence reads: CASSLPHQGLAEKRTDTQYF. Here the CDR3 DNA reads TGTGCCAGCAGTTTACCCCACCAGGGACTAGCGGAAAAACGCACAGATACGCAGTATTTT.

The V gene is TRBV2, the J gene TRBJ2-5; 9 nucleotides align to TRBD2. The ends lost 4 bases at V and 5 bases at J; junction bases unmatched: 5. The CDR3 is 14 residues long. CDR1 SNHLY and CDR2 FYNNEI come from the germline V gene. The CDR3 DNA reads as TGTGCCAGCAGTGGTGGGACTAGCTTGGAGACCCAGTACTTC. It is translated as CASSGGTSLETQYF.

V is TRBV20-1 and J is TRBJ2-1, with 13 bases aligning to TRBD2. Germline values: CDR1 DFQATT, CDR2 SNEGSKA (reference sequence). The length of the CDR3 is 15 residues. The V segment lost 8 bases and the J segment 5 bases; nucleotides outside the gene matches: 9. The CDR3 here is CSHQTSGRPHNEQFF. Written as DNA, the CDR3 is TGCAGTCACCAGACTAGCGGGAGGCCCCACAATGAGCAGTTCTTC.

The table lists this clonotype with a few counts. This chain connects TRBV5-1 to TRBJ2-2; 14 bases are a match to TRBD2. The trim removed 3 bases at V and 5 bases at J, leaving 3 bases unmatched. The CDR3 is 16 amino acids. Germline assignment: CDR1 SGHRS and CDR2 YFSETQ. In DNA form, the CDR3 reads TGCGCCAGCAGCTCGGGACTAGCGGGAGCAACCGGGGAGCTGTTTTTT. Translating it yields CASSSGLAGATGELFF. Variable domain in full (rest from reference TRBV5-1 and TRBJ2-2): KAGVTQTPRYLIKTRGQQVTLSCSPISGHRSVSWYQQTPGQGLQFLFEYFSETQRNKGNFPGRFSGRQFSNSRSEMNVSTLELGDSALYLCASSSGLAGATGELFFGEGSRLTVL.

This clonotype came up many times. CDR3 in amino acids: CASSSPWRDPYEQYF. DNA for the CDR3: TGTGCCAGCAGTTCCCCCTGGCGGGATCCCTACGAGCAGTACTTC. The genes are TRBV12-3 or TRBV12-4 and TRBJ2-7; D perhaps matches TRBD2 (6 bases). The CDR3 consists of 15 residues. V lost 4 bases to trimming and J lost 2 bases, with 15 bases between them.

V gene TRBV7-9 combines with J gene TRBJ1-1; D is possibly TRBD1 (6 bases). The germline V gene has CDR1 SEHNR and CDR2 FQNEAQ (reference sequence). This CDR3 is 13 amino acids long. V lost 3 bases, J lost 8 bases, and 13 bases lay in between. CDR3 loop: CASSFARQVEAFF. The CDR3 nucleotides read TGTGCCAGCAGCTTTGCGCGACAGGTGGAAGCTTTCTTT.

There are many counts of this clonotype. The chain couples TRBV20-1 to TRBJ1-2; 7 nucleotides match TRBD1. The CDR3 length is 12 residues. The germline gives CDR1 DFQATT, CDR2 SNEGSKA (reference sequence). V was pared by 3 bases and J by 6 bases, with 4 bases of the junction left unmatched. CDR3 in amino acids: CSASRDSNGYTF. CDR3 nucleotides: TGCAGTGCTAGCCGGGACAGCAATGGCTACACCTTC.

This clonotype was detected ten times or more. The rearrangement uses TRBV3-1 and TRBJ1-1; D might be TRBD1 (5 bases). Germline lookup yields CDR1 LGHDT and CDR2 YNNKEL (reference sequence). V lost 4 bases and J 3 bases, leaving 15 bases between the germline ends. This CDR3 is built from 15 residues. CDR3 sequence (DNA): TGTGCCAGCAGCCGACTTTCCGGGGGGGACACTGAAGCTTTCTTT. The encoded protein is CASSRLSGGDTEAFF.

J is TRBJ2-4 and V is TRBV28, with TRBD2 matching 12 bases. From germline, CDR1 is MDHEN and CDR2 SYDVKM. Trimming at V came to 7 bases and at J to 3 bases, leaving 4 bases not matched to a gene. The CDR3 extends over 15 amino acids. The CDR3: CASKLAGGDKNIQYF. CDR3 sequence (DNA): TGTGCCAGCAAACTAGCGGGAGGTGACAAAAACATTCAGTACTTC. Looking up the rest from reference TRBV28 and TRBJ2-4 gives the full variable domain: DVKVTQSSRYLVKRTGEKVFLECVQDMDHENMFWYRQDPGLGLRLIYFSYDVKMKEKGDIPEGYSVSREKKERFSLILESASTNQTSMYLCASKLAGGDKNIQYFGAGTRLSVL.

The chain couples TRBV20-1 to TRBJ1-3; the D gene is possibly TRBD1 (6 bases). There are 17 residues in the CDR3. V gave up 0 bases and J gave up 3 bases, with 18 bases separating them. Germline assignment: CDR1 DFQATT and CDR2 SNEGSKA (reference sequence). CDR3 protein: CSARDLTGGVFGNTIYF. In nucleotides, the CDR3 is TGCAGTGCTAGAGATCTAACCGGGGGCGTATTTGGAAACACCATATATTTT.

This rearrangement joins TRBV14 to TRBJ2-2; D is ambiguous. CDR1 is SGHDN and CDR2 is FVKESK in the germline V gene. CDR3 length equals 13 residues. The V end lost 1 base, the J end lost 4 bases, and 4 bases lay between the germline ends. The CDR3 is CASSQVVTGELFF. CDR3 DNA sequence: TGTGCCAGCAGCCAAGTGGTCACCGGGGAGCTGTTTTTT.

The chain carries TRBV12-3 or TRBV12-4 and TRBJ2-3; 9 bases line up with TRBD2. V lost 2 bases and J lost 1; bases outside the gene matches: 16. The CDR3 covers 20 residues. This chain's CDR3 is CASSLLWVAGGPEGTDTQYF. CDR3 in DNA: TGTGCCAGCAGTTTATTGTGGGTCGCGGGAGGGCCGGAGGGCACAGATACGCAGTATTTT.

This clonotype was recorded many times. V is TRBV27 and J is TRBJ1-5; a possible D gene is TRBD1 (5 bases). Germline-derived CDR1 and CDR2 are MNHEY and SMNVEV (reference sequence). Trimming removed 8 bases from V and 4 bases from J, with 18 bases in between. This CDR3 comprises 15 residues. The CDR3 loop is CASRPQGGGNQPQHF. The DNA for the CDR3 is TGTGCCAGCCGCCCGCAGGGAGGTGGGAATCAGCCCCAGCATTTT.

This sequence joins TRBV19 and TRBJ1-2, with D unclear. Germline CDR1 reads LNHDA; CDR2 reads SQIVND (reference sequence). V was cut by 3 bases and J by 7 bases, with 12 bases left in between. This CDR3 is 13 amino acids long. The CDR3 protein is CASSIRAMSGYTF. The CDR3 nucleotides read TGTGCCAGTAGTATTCGGGCCATGAGTGGCTACACCTTC.

In this sample, this clonotype turned up many times. This chain joins TRBV28 and TRBJ1-2; D is uncertain. The CDR3 has 13 residues. Germline V CDR1 and CDR2: MDHEN, SYDVKM. Trimming took off 3 bases at V and 5 bases at J, with 10 bases between the two ends. The CDR3 region is CASSFGELYGYTF. The CDR3 bases are TGTGCCAGCAGTTTTGGGGAACTGTATGGCTACACCTTC.

V is TRBV19 and J is TRBJ2-7; 8 bases are a match to TRBD1. The CDR3 runs 16 residues. V dropped 4 bases and J dropped 3; count of bases not matched to a gene: 11. Germline CDR1 reads LNHDA; CDR2 reads SQIVND (reference sequence). The CDR3 bases are TGTGCCAGTAGTAGGTCGACAGGGGATACAGGCTACGAGCAGTACTTC. It is translated as CASSRSTGDTGYEQYF.

Many counts were recorded for this clonotype. The chain employs TRBV5-1 and TRBJ2-7; D is perhaps TRBD1 (5 bases). The ends were cut back, 4 bases at V and 3 bases at J, with 14 bases in the middle. From germline, CDR1 is SGHRS and CDR2 YFSETQ. The CDR3 contains 14 residues. The CDR3, as DNA: TGCGCCAGCAGCCATGGTCAGGGAAGCTACGAGCAGTACTTC. It is translated as CASSHGQGSYEQYF.

This clonotype was counted only a few times. The CDR3 protein is CASSPRTGLGANTGELFF. The CDR3 coding sequence is TGTGCCAGCAGCCCGCGGACAGGCCTGGGAGCAAACACCGGGGAGCTGTTTTTT. The chain employs TRBV11-1 and TRBJ2-2; TRBD1 agrees at 7 bases. From germline, CDR1 is SGHAT and CDR2 FQDESV (reference sequence). This CDR3 is built from 18 residues. V lost 5 bases, J lost 2 bases, and 14 bases stayed unmatched.

This clonotype was detected many times. V usage is TRBV30 and J usage is TRBJ1-2; weak D call: TRBD1 (5 bases). The V gene's germline CDR1 is GTSNPN and CDR2 SVGIG (reference sequence). V lost 0 bases and J 4 bases, leaving 15 bases between the germline ends. The CDR3 runs to 15 residues. The CDR3 DNA reads as TGTGCCTGGAGTGTAAACAGGTTTGGTGTCTATGGCTACACCTTC. This encodes CAWSVNRFGVYGYTF.

This chain joins TRBV25-1 and TRBJ1-4, with TRBD1 identical over 9 bases. The V gene's germline CDR1 is MGHDK and CDR2 SYGVNS. Trimming took 6 bases from V and 8 from J; bases not matched to a gene: 7. The CDR3 spans 14 residues. The CDR3 coding sequence is TGTGCCAGCAGGGAGACAGGGGGTAAGGAAAAACTGTTTTTT. The encoded protein is CASRETGGKEKLFF.

This chain uses TRBV15 with TRBJ2-7; 9 bases map to TRBD2. The CDR3 is 15 amino acids. V lost 1 base to trimming and J lost 5 bases; unmatched junction nucleotides: 6. The germline gives CDR1 LNHNV, CDR2 YYDKDF (reference sequence). CDR3 in amino acids: CATSRGSGSLHEQYF. CDR3 coding DNA: TGTGCCACCAGCAGAGGTAGCGGGAGTCTTCACGAGCAGTACTTC.

This clonotype was seen ten or more times. The CDR3 reads CASSLVGSGGQETQYF. As DNA, the CDR3 is TGTGCCAGCAGCTTAGTCGGTAGCGGGGGCCAAGAGACCCAGTACTTC. The V gene is TRBV7-9, the J gene TRBJ2-5, with 9 bases lining up with TRBD2. Germline CDR1 and CDR2: SEHNR and FQNEAQ (reference sequence). J gave up 1 base and V 1 base, and 4 bases lay outside the gene matches. The CDR3 contains 16 residues.

The chain links TRBV19 to TRBJ2-4, with TRBD1 as a possible D gene (6 bases). V was pared by 5 bases and J by 6 bases, with 11 bases between. This CDR3 region has 13 residues. CDR1 and CDR2 from the germline V gene are LNHDA and SQIVND (reference sequence). CDR3 sequence: CASSQGRLNIQYF. The CDR3 DNA reads TGTGCCAGTAGTCAGGGGCGCTTAAACATTCAGTACTTC.

This clonotype was recorded many times. The rearrangement joins TRBV2 to TRBJ1-5; tentative D call: TRBD1 (6 bases). V was clipped by 6 bases and J by 1 base, with 13 bases between them. Germline loops: CDR1 SNHLY, CDR2 FYNNEI. The CDR3 has 15 amino acids. The CDR3 DNA reads TGTGCCAGCAGGGCAGGGGCTCGAAGCAATCAGCCCCAGCATTTT. Translated, it gives CASRAGARSNQPQHF.

This clonotype was counted ten times or more. V is TRBV10-3 and J is TRBJ2-1; D remains unclear. V dropped 10 bases and J dropped 3 bases, with 13 bases sitting between them. The CDR3 is 13 residues long. The germline gives CDR1 ENHRY, CDR2 SYGVKD. The CDR3: CASRGEVYNEQFF. The CDR3 DNA reads TGTGCCAGCCGCGGAGAAGTCTACAATGAGCAGTTCTTC.

This clonotype appeared many times. The J gene is TRBJ2-5, the V gene TRBV10-2; possible D gene TRBD2, 6 bases. The CDR3 sequence is 17 residues long. V was pared by 3 bases and J by 2 bases, with 19 bases between. The germline gives CDR1 WSHSY, CDR2 SAAADI. The CDR3 protein is CASSDGVYAGPQETQYF. The CDR3 coding sequence is TGCGCCAGCAGTGATGGGGTCTACGCGGGACCGCAAGAGACCCAGTACTTC.

This clonotype has only a few counts. The genes are TRBV20-1 and TRBJ1-4, with D perhaps TRBD1 (6 bases). Trimming removed 6 bases at V and 8 bases at J, with 19 bases between. The CDR3 totals 14 residues. CDR1 DFQATT and CDR2 SNEGSKA come from the germline V gene (reference sequence). The CDR3 DNA reads as TGCAGTGCCCCGGATCAGGGGAGTTCGGAAAAACTGTTTTTT. Residues: CSAPDQGSSEKLFF.

This clonotype was seen a few times. The V call is TRBV19, the J call TRBJ1-5; no reliable D call. Germline lookup yields CDR1 LNHDA and CDR2 SQIVND (reference sequence). There are 13 residues in the CDR3. V gave up 5 bases and J gave up 5 bases, with 10 bases separating them. CDR3 protein: CASSDVRDQPQHF. CDR3 coding DNA: TGTGCCAGTAGTGATGTCAGAGATCAGCCCCAGCATTTT.

About this clonotype: Possible read error: a much larger clone is one base away. The V and J genes are TRBV12-3 or TRBV12-4 and TRBJ1-2; no clear D. This CDR3 is 17 amino acids long. Trimming took 1 base from V and 4 from J, leaving 19 bases between them. The CDR3 bases are TGTGCCAGCAGTTTAGTACCCCGGGAACTTAAAAGCTATGGCTACACCTTC. Protein sequence: CASSLVPRELKSYGYTF.